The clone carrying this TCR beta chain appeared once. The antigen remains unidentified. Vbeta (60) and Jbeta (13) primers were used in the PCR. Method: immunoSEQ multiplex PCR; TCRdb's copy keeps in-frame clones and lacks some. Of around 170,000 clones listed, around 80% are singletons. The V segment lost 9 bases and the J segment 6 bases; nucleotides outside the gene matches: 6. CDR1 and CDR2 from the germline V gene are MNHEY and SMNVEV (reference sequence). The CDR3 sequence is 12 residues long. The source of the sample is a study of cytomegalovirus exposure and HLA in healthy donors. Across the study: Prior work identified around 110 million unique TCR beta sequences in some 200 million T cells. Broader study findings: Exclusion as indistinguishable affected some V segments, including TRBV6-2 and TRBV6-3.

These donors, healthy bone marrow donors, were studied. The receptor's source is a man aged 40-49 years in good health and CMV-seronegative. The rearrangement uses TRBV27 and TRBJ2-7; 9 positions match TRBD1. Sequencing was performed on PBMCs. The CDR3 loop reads CASGTGRGEQYF. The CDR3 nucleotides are TGTGCCAGTGGGACAGGGAGAGGCGAGCAGTACTTC.